This TCR beta chain was found in a study of T cell changes during pregnancy in multiple sclerosis. The CDR3 has 15 residues. Germline V lookup: CDR1 MDHEN, CDR2 SYDVKM. V was pared by 6 bases and J by 5 bases, with 9 bases of the junction left unmatched. Sequencing used immunoSEQ multiplex PCR; TCRdb keeps in-frame clones, though not all of them. The sample lists approximately 23,000 clones, more than 85% occurring once. Sequenced here: CD8+ T cells from peripheral blood mononuclear cells, sampled in the first trimester of pregnancy. The receptor was isolated from a female donor with multiple sclerosis, enrolled in a pregnancy study. The chain couples TRBV28 to TRBJ1-4, with 7 nucleotides matching TRBD1. The CDR3 here is CASSKSQGRNEKLFF. For the CDR3, the DNA is TGTGCCAGCAGCAAATCACAGGGGAGGAATGAAAAACTGTTTTTT.